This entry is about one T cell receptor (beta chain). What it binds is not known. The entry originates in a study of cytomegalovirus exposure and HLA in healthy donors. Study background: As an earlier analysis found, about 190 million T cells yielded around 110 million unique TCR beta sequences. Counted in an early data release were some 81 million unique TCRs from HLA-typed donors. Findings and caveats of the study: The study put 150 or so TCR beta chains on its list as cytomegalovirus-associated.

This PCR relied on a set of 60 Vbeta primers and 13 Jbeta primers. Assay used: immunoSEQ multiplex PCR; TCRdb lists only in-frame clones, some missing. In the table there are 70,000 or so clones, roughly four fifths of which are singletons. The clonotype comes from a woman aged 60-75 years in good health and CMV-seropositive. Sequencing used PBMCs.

CDR3 in amino acids: CASSQLLLTGKGYGYTF. In DNA form, the CDR3 reads TGTGCCAGTAGTCAACTGCTACTGACAGGCAAGGGCTATGGCTACACCTTC. The J gene is TRBJ1-2, the V gene TRBV19; tentatively, D is TRBD1 (6 bases). This CDR3 is built from 17 residues. Germline V gene data show CDR1 as LNHDA and CDR2 as SQIVND (reference sequence). V lost 5 bases to trimming and J lost 4 bases, with 23 bases between them.